The source of this T cell receptor beta chain is a study of T cells in localized non-small cell lung cancer. The protocol was immunoSEQ multiplex PCR, while the TCRdb copy is restricted to in-frame clones and leaves out a portion. The sample has roughly 58,000 clones; about four fifths are singletons. With 0 bases removed from V and 0 bases from J, the gap between germline ends came to 10 bases. This CDR3 is 16 amino acids long. Germline V gene sequence: CDR1 MNHEY, CDR2 SVGAGI. The source of this sequence is a man aged 35-69 years with stage II lung adenocarcinoma. Sample: PBMCs, taken before any cancer treatment. V usage is TRBV6-5 and J usage is TRBJ2-3; D gene unclear. CDR3 bases: TGTGCCAGCAGTTACTCGATCGGCGGTAGCACAGATACGCAGTATTTT. It encodes CASSYSIGGSTDTQYF.